These 8 T cell receptor beta chains came from one sample sequenced in a study of CD8 T cells in ankylosing spondylitis. MiXCR, applied by TCRdb to the 5' RACE reads, yields one record per CDR3 protein. This sample has some 250,000 distinct CDR3 sequences; around 25% occur once, and the top ten carry roughly 0.67%. The sequenced sample was blood, either unsorted or a sorted T cell fraction (not recorded which). These receptors originate from a male donor with ankylosing spondylitis or in good health (not recorded which).

This clonotype was found a few times. The chain is built from TRBV5-1 and TRBJ2-4; D remains ambiguous. The ends were cut back, 3 bases at V and 9 bases at J, with 16 bases in the middle. The CDR3 consists of 14 residues. In germline, CDR1 is SGHRS, CDR2 YFSETQ. CDR3 sequence reads: CASSSGRKRGIQYF. Here the CDR3 DNA reads TGCGCCAGCAGCTCGGGCCGGAAACGTGGCATTCAGTACTTC.

This clonotype was counted between two and nine times. The chain recombines TRBV12-3 or TRBV12-4 with TRBJ1-1; D not certain. This CDR3 comprises 14 residues. Trimming cost V 6 bases and J 3 bases, with 14 bases left between them. CDR3 coding DNA: TGTGCCAGCAGCACTTTGGAAGGGTACACTGAAGCTTTCTTT. Translated, it gives CASSTLEGYTEAFF.

This sequence joins TRBV20-1 and TRBJ2-5, with D perhaps given as TRBD1 or TRBD2 (5 bases each). Germline CDR1 reads DFQATT; CDR2 reads SNEGSKA (reference sequence). The CDR3 is 13 amino acids. Trimming removed 1 base from V and 4 bases from J, with 10 bases in between. The CDR3 DNA is TGCAGTGCTAGAGTGGCAGGGAGAGAGACCCAGTACTTC. Its protein product is CSARVAGRETQYF.

This clonotype was observed many times. The chain couples TRBV11-2 to TRBJ2-3, with a possible D match to TRBD2 (5 bases). This CDR3 has 15 amino acids. V was pared by 0 bases and J by 8 bases, with 15 bases between. Germline-derived CDR1 and CDR2 are SGHAT and FQNNGV. The CDR3 nucleotides read TGTGCCAGCAGCTTAGATCCGGTGGCCCGGGGTACGCAGTATTTT. Translation gives CASSLDPVARGTQYF.

The chain is built from TRBV12-3 or TRBV12-4 and TRBJ1-4, with no clear D. This CDR3 contains 15 residues. V was cut by 5 bases and J by 0 bases, with 10 bases left in between. The CDR3 protein is CASSLNLATNEKLFF. The CDR3 nucleotides read TGTGCCAGCAGTCTCAACCTTGCAACTAATGAAAAACTGTTTTTT.

This chain uses TRBV20-1 with TRBJ2-1; D remains unclear. CDR3 size: 11 residues. Deletions cut 5 bases from V and 8 bases from J, with 10 bases between. Looked up from germline, CDR1 is DFQATT and CDR2 is SNEGSKA (reference sequence). The CDR3 loop reads CSAALGYEQFF. CDR3 DNA sequence: TGCAGTGCTGCTCTAGGGTATGAGCAGTTCTTC.

A few counts support this clonotype. The rearrangement uses TRBV29-1 and TRBJ1-1; D is unresolved. Trimming left V 4 bases short and J 8 bases short, with 11 bases between. The germline CDR1 and CDR2 sequences are SQVTM and ANQGSEA. This CDR3 contains 11 residues. The CDR3 sequence: CSVGLGEEAFF. In nucleotides, the CDR3 is TGCAGCGTTGGGCTTGGTGAGGAAGCTTTCTTT.

The chain couples TRBV9 to TRBJ2-5, with D maybe TRBD1 (6 bases). From germline, CDR1 is SGDLS and CDR2 YYNGEE. Trimming took off 0 bases at V and 3 bases at J, with 6 bases between the two ends. The CDR3 spans 13 residues. As DNA, the CDR3 is TGTGCCAGCAGCGTAGGGACAGAAGAGACCCAGTACTTC. Protein: CASSVGTEETQYF.